The 29 T cell receptor beta chains listed next were all sequenced from one sample in a study of radiation and T cells in renal cell carcinoma. Generated by immunoSEQ multiplex PCR, the TCRdb table keeps only in-frame clones and is missing some. Among about 130,000 clones, around nine tenths were seen once, and the ten largest hold about 12%. Described time point: baseline pretreatment blood. The treatment is: 15 Gy SBRT to primary tumor, nephrectomy 4 weeks later. The sequencing here drew on blood, taken from a patient whose treatment included radiotherapy and nephrectomy. Source of these receptors: a woman aged 50 to 65 with renal cell carcinoma.

The rearrangement joins TRBV30 to TRBJ1-1, with a tentative D call TRBD1 (5 bases). Germline V gives CDR1 GTSNPN, CDR2 SVGIG (reference sequence). The CDR3 sequence is 15 residues long. Trimming cost V 0 bases and J 0 bases, with 11 bases left between them. The CDR3, as DNA: TGTGCCTGGAGTGTATTGGGGCCCCTGAACACTGAAGCTTTCTTT. Encoded protein: CAWSVLGPLNTEAFF. The entire variable domain, with the rest obtained from reference TRBV30 and TRBJ1-1, is as follows: SQTIHQWPATLVQPVGSPLSLECTVEGTSNPNLYWYRQAAGRGLQLLFYSVGIGQISSEVPQNLSASRPQDRQFILSSKKLLLSDSGFYLCAWSVLGPLNTEAFFGQGTRLTVV.

The chain is built from TRBV6-6 and TRBJ1-2; tentative D call: TRBD1 (5 bases). The germline V gene encodes CDR1 MNHNY and CDR2 SVGAGI (reference sequence). The CDR3 contains 16 residues. Trimming took off 0 bases at V and 4 bases at J, with 15 bases between the two ends. CDR3 nucleotide sequence: TGTGCCAGCAGTTACTCGAGACAGCAAGAGGTCTATGGCTACACCTTC. Translating it yields CASSYSRQQEVYGYTF.

This clone showed up just a few times. The gene calls are TRBV11-2 and TRBJ1-1; D remains ambiguous. Germline lookup yields CDR1 SGHAT and CDR2 FQNNGV. This CDR3 has 13 amino acids. Trimming removed 5 bases from V and 0 bases from J, with 7 bases in between. CDR3 coding DNA: TGTGCCAGCAGCGAGCAAGTGAACACTGAAGCTTTCTTT. It encodes CASSEQVNTEAFF.

The rearrangement links TRBV6-1 to TRBJ2-3; D remains ambiguous. CDR1 MNHNS and CDR2 SASEGT come from the germline V gene. With 0 bases removed from V and 8 bases from J, the gap between germline ends came to 3 bases. This CDR3 contains 11 residues. The CDR3 sequence is CASSEAGTQYF. As DNA, the CDR3 is TGTGCCAGCAGTGAAGCGGGTACGCAGTATTTT.

The chain joins TRBV6-1 to TRBJ2-3; no reliable D call. The germline V and J ends were trimmed by 4 bases and 5 bases, with 7 bases remaining between them. CDR3 size: 12 residues. Germline assignment: CDR1 MNHNS and CDR2 SASEGT. The CDR3 region has the DNA TGTGCCAGCAGTGTAACGGGAGATACGCAGTATTTT. It yields the protein CASSVTGDTQYF.

The chain employs TRBV11-1 and TRBJ1-1; no reliable D call. Germline CDR1 and CDR2: SGHAT and FQDESV (reference sequence). CDR3 size: 14 residues. Trimming removed 5 bases from V and 0 bases from J, with 10 bases in between. The CDR3 here is CASSRTAMNTEAFF. The CDR3 DNA sequence: TGTGCCAGCAGCAGGACGGCTATGAACACTGAAGCTTTCTTT.

The V and J genes are TRBV9 and TRBJ2-1; maybe TRBD2 (7 bases). The CDR3 has 16 amino acids. Germline CDR1 is SGDLS and CDR2 is YYNGEE. The V and J ends lost 6 bases and 0 bases respectively, with 16 bases between them. CDR3: CASTWGGRSSYNEQFF. Here the CDR3 DNA reads TGTGCCAGCACCTGGGGGGGCCGGAGCTCCTACAATGAGCAGTTCTTC.

The rearrangement uses TRBV7-9 and TRBJ1-3; weak D call: TRBD1 (5 bases). CDR3 length: 16 amino acids. From germline, CDR1 is SEHNR and CDR2 FQNEAQ (reference sequence). Deletions cut 5 bases from V and 0 bases from J, with 14 bases between. The CDR3 DNA reads TGTGCCAGCAGCCCCGGACGGGGCGCCTCTGGAAACACCATATATTTT. Amino acid sequence: CASSPGRGASGNTIYF.

V gene TRBV7-9 combines with J gene TRBJ2-7; D may be TRBD1 or TRBD2 (6 bases each). The CDR3 is 12 residues long. The germline V gene has CDR1 SEHNR and CDR2 FQNEAQ (reference sequence). V was pared by 8 bases and J by 7 bases, with 15 bases between. The chain's CDR3 is CASGGRAVEQYF. CDR3 nucleotide sequence: TGTGCCAGCGGGGGGCGGGCAGTTGAGCAGTACTTC.

This sequence joins TRBV6-6 and TRBJ2-1; 11 bases agree with TRBD2. Trimming cost V 7 bases and J 8 bases; bases outside gene matches: 10. CDR1 MNHNY and CDR2 SVGAGI come from the germline V gene (reference sequence). CDR3 length: 15 residues. The CDR3 DNA reads as TGTGCCAGCACCCGACTAGCGGGGCAAATGGATGAGCAGTTCTTC. Amino acid sequence: CASTRLAGQMDEQFF.

This sequence joins TRBV4-1 and TRBJ1-6, with D uncertain. The CDR3 runs 13 residues. Germline lookup yields CDR1 MGHRA and CDR2 YSYEKL. V lost 4 bases, J lost 8 bases, and 9 bases lay in between. In DNA, the CDR3 is TGCGCCAGCAGCCTATACGGGGATTCACCCCTCCACTTT. Protein product: CASSLYGDSPLHF.

The chain's CDR3 is CASSTLQGPQETQYF. In nucleotides, the CDR3 is TGTGCCAGCAGCACTCTACAGGGTCCCCAAGAGACCCAGTACTTC. The chain carries TRBV7-8 and TRBJ2-5; weak D call: TRBD1 (6 bases). Between the trimmed V and J ends, which lost 5 bases and 1 base, there was a span of 14 bases. The CDR3 loop spans 15 amino acids. From germline, CDR1 is SGHVS and CDR2 FQNEAQ.

The rearrangement uses TRBV12-5 and TRBJ2-5; tentatively, D is TRBD1 (6 bases). The CDR3 runs 15 residues. With 3 bases removed from V and 7 bases from J, the gap between germline ends came to 18 bases. Germline CDR1 LGHNT, CDR2 FRNRAP. As DNA, the CDR3 is TGTGCTAGTGGTTTCCAGACAGGAACGGCGGTGACCCAGTACTTC. This translates into CASGFQTGTAVTQYF.

This clone was found once. The chain couples TRBV19 to TRBJ1-2; 8 positions agree with TRBD1. V lost 3 bases and J lost 8; bases outside the gene matches: 8. The germline gives CDR1 LNHDA, CDR2 SQIVND (reference sequence). The CDR3 runs to 14 residues. The CDR3 DNA sequence: TGTGCCAGTAGTATTACCCAGGGGGCTGGAGGCTACACCTTC. It is translated as CASSITQGAGGYTF.

This chain connects TRBV6-1 to TRBJ1-2, with D possibly being TRBD1 (6 bases). Per the germline V gene, CDR1 is MNHNS and CDR2 is SASEGT. The CDR3 extends over 14 amino acids. Trimming stripped 5 bases from V and 2 bases from J, with 12 bases between. The CDR3 region is CASSSRQGNYGYTF. DNA for the CDR3: TGTGCCAGCAGTTCAAGGCAGGGGAACTATGGCTACACCTTC.

The gene calls are TRBV19 and TRBJ1-2; D perhaps matches TRBD1 (6 bases). V lost 5 bases and J lost 8, with 12 bases in between. This CDR3 spans 12 amino acids. Germline-derived CDR1 and CDR2 are LNHDA and SQIVND (reference sequence). CDR3: CASSAGQGGYTF. CDR3 coding DNA: TGTGCCAGTAGTGCGGGACAAGGGGGCTACACCTTC.

The rearrangement joins TRBV9 to TRBJ2-5; weak D call: TRBD1 (5 bases). V dropped 3 bases and J dropped 4 bases, with 13 bases sitting between them. CDR3 length: 14 residues. Germline V gene lookup returns CDR1 SGDLS and CDR2 YYNGEE. This CDR3 is CASSANPRGETQYF. CDR3 DNA: TGTGCCAGCAGCGCAAACCCTAGGGGAGAGACCCAGTACTTC.

V gene TRBV11-2 combines with J gene TRBJ1-6; 9 bases are a match to TRBD1. This CDR3 comprises 15 residues. Germline CDR1 reads SGHAT; CDR2 reads FQNNGV. Trimming removed 5 bases from V and 7 bases from J; junction bases left unmatched: 6. Here the CDR3 reads CASSPGTGWNSPLHF. The CDR3 bases are TGTGCCAGCAGCCCCGGGACAGGGTGGAATTCACCCCTCCACTTT.

The V and J genes are TRBV5-4 and TRBJ1-2; D gene uncertain. Between the trimmed V and J ends, which lost 1 base and 4 bases, there was a span of 11 bases. Germline V gene data show CDR1 as SGHNT and CDR2 as YYREEE (reference sequence). There are 14 residues in the CDR3. The CDR3 sequence is CASSLLEGRYGYTF. The CDR3 bases are TGTGCCAGCAGCTTGCTGGAGGGCCGCTATGGCTACACCTTC.

V is TRBV5-6 and J is TRBJ1-1; TRBD1 matches at 7 bases. The CDR3 covers 14 residues. J gave up 3 bases and V 4 bases, and 6 bases lay outside the gene matches. The germline V gene encodes CDR1 SGHDT and CDR2 YYEEEE. The CDR3 DNA follows: TGTGCCAGCAGCCTGCAGGGGGTTGACACTGAAGCTTTCTTT. It encodes CASSLQGVDTEAFF.

The sample holds a few counts of this clone. V is TRBV2 and J is TRBJ1-1; D is ambiguous. Germline CDR1 and CDR2: SNHLY and FYNNEI. The CDR3 runs 14 residues. V was trimmed by 4 bases and J by 0 bases, leaving 9 bases between them. The CDR3 here is CASSVKRMNTEAFF. CDR3 DNA sequence: TGTGCCAGCAGTGTGAAGCGCATGAACACTGAAGCTTTCTTT.

This clone has just a few counts. CDR3 in DNA: TGCAGCGCTACTCCTTGGACAGGGGAGAACGAGCAGTACTTC. Amino acids: CSATPWTGENEQYF. This chain connects TRBV29-1 to TRBJ2-7, with TRBD1 matching 9 bases. CDR3 size: 14 residues. Looked up from germline, CDR1 is SQVTM and CDR2 is ANQGSEA. The junction had 12 bases not matched to a gene; V was cut back by 7 bases and J by 5 bases.

V gene TRBV4-2 combines with J gene TRBJ2-5; 11 positions agree with TRBD2. The germline V gene has CDR1 LGHNA and CDR2 YNFKEQ. V lost 3 bases and J lost 5; bases outside the gene matches: 5. This CDR3 spans 15 amino acids. The CDR3 nucleotides read TGTGCCAGCAGCCAGGTAGCGGGGGGGCGGGAGACCCAGTACTTC. This codes for CASSQVAGGRETQYF.

CDR3 bases: TGTGCCAGCAGCCCGCATTACGGGACAGCAGACAATGAGCAGTTCTTC. Translating gives CASSPHYGTADNEQFF. The chain is built from TRBV7-3 and TRBJ2-1; 7 bases fit TRBD1. The germline V gene encodes CDR1 SGHTA and CDR2 FQGTGA. Trimming took 5 bases from V and 5 from J; bases not matched to a gene: 12. The CDR3 length is 16 residues.

The chain combines TRBV6-1 with TRBJ1-2; 8 bases are shared with TRBD1. Looked up from germline, CDR1 is MNHNS and CDR2 is SASEGT. CDR3 length equals 16 residues. J was trimmed by 5 bases and V by 3 bases; bases with no gene match: 11. The CDR3 spells CASSDRGLATAYGYTF. The CDR3 DNA is TGTGCCAGCAGTGACAGGGGGCTGGCAACCGCATATGGCTACACCTTC.

The chain employs TRBV5-1 and TRBJ2-2; TRBD2 might be the D (7 bases). V lost 3 bases, J lost 4 bases, and 16 bases lay in between. The CDR3 consists of 16 residues. CDR1 and CDR2 (germline): SGHRS, YFSETQ. The CDR3 DNA reads TGCGCCAGCAGCTATACTGGACGGGGGGCCACCGGGGAGCTGTTTTTT. Its translation: CASSYTGRGATGELFF.

The chain carries TRBV7-2 and TRBJ2-5, with D perhaps given as TRBD1 or TRBD2 (6 bases each). The germline CDR1 and CDR2 sequences are SGHTA and FQGNSA. Trimming removed 6 bases from V and 2 bases from J, with 19 bases in between. This CDR3 spans 16 amino acids. CDR3 region: CASRPMGAGLQETQYF. In DNA, the CDR3 is TGTGCCAGCAGGCCTATGGGGGCGGGGCTACAAGAGACCCAGTACTTC.

The chain carries TRBV7-2 and TRBJ1-2; D is perhaps TRBD1 (6 bases). The V and J ends lost 5 bases and 8 bases respectively, with 27 bases between them. The CDR3 is made up of 17 amino acids. Germline CDR1 and CDR2: SGHTA and FQGNSA. CDR3 in DNA: TGTGCCAGCAGCCCCCAGAGGGCAGGGCCCGTAGGGGGAGGCTACACCTTC. Its translation: CASSPQRAGPVGGGYTF.

V and J are TRBV6-1 and TRBJ2-7; TRBD1 might be the D (5 bases). Germline V lookup: CDR1 MNHNS, CDR2 SASEGT. The CDR3 extends over 14 amino acids. The germline V and J ends were trimmed by 3 bases and 6 bases, with 15 bases remaining between them. This CDR3 is CASSEPGIIGEQYF. The CDR3 DNA is TGTGCCAGCAGTGAGCCAGGGATAATAGGCGAGCAGTACTTC.